This TCR beta chain derives from a study of T cells in Graves' hyperthyroidism and ophthalmopathy. Notes on the study in general: Most clonotypes expanded in thyroid above 0.001 were likewise present in blood. Classification by a 13 V-J model distinguished ophthalmopathy from stable hyperthyroidism.

Amplified TCR beta CDR3 regions derived from RNA transcripts. The HTBI set primed first-round TCR CDR3 RT-PCR. TCRdb itself ran the multiplex PCR reads through MiXCR, one entry per CDR3 protein. The sample carries 560,000 or so distinct CDR3 sequences, just over 45% recorded once. For Graves' hyperthyroidism to be stable, ophthalmopathy could not progress within 18 months. Among the patients, aged 18 to 65, hyperthyroidism was newly diagnosed and had lasted under 2 months. CDR1 is DFQATT and CDR2 is SNEGSKA in the germline V gene (reference sequence). The CDR3 is 8 residues long, ends included. This clonotype has a single count. The antigen is unknown. This CDR3 fails to terminate in the conserved phenylalanine or tryptophan, so it likely reflects a read error. Because the CDR3's place on the DNA is in doubt, the DNA is left out and the CDR3 is given as listed by TCRdb.

The chain joins TRBV20-1 to TRBJ2-5. The source of this sequence is a woman under 30 with Graves' hyperthyroidism. Source material: peripheral blood or thyroid tissue (not recorded which). This CDR3 reads CSAGPGTS.